The sequence of this TCR beta chain was determined in a study of early T cells in non-severe SARS-CoV-2 infection. Study results and limitations: Private and CD4 specificities were missed by VDJdb matching, which favored anti-spike CD8 responses.

The V and J ends lost 3 bases and 2 bases respectively, with 9 bases between them. The CDR3 covers 14 residues. Germline CDR1 reads KGHSH; CDR2 reads LQKENI. TCRdb re-derived calls from the 5' RACE reads in MiXCR, one entry per CDR3 protein. In the table there are around 55,000 distinct CDR3 sequences, 14% to 15% of which are singletons. In the case of this clonotype: Its matching antigen is unknown.

Sequencing used whole blood, obtained at baseline. V and J are TRBV18 and TRBJ2-3, with D possibly TRBD1 on 5 matching bases. This TCR derives from an adult who was a healthcare worker with PCR-confirmed SARS-CoV-2 infection or an uninfected control (not recorded which). The CDR3 coding sequence is TGTGCCAGCTCACCCCAGACAGACACAGATACGCAGTATTTT. Translating gives CASSPQTDTDTQYF.